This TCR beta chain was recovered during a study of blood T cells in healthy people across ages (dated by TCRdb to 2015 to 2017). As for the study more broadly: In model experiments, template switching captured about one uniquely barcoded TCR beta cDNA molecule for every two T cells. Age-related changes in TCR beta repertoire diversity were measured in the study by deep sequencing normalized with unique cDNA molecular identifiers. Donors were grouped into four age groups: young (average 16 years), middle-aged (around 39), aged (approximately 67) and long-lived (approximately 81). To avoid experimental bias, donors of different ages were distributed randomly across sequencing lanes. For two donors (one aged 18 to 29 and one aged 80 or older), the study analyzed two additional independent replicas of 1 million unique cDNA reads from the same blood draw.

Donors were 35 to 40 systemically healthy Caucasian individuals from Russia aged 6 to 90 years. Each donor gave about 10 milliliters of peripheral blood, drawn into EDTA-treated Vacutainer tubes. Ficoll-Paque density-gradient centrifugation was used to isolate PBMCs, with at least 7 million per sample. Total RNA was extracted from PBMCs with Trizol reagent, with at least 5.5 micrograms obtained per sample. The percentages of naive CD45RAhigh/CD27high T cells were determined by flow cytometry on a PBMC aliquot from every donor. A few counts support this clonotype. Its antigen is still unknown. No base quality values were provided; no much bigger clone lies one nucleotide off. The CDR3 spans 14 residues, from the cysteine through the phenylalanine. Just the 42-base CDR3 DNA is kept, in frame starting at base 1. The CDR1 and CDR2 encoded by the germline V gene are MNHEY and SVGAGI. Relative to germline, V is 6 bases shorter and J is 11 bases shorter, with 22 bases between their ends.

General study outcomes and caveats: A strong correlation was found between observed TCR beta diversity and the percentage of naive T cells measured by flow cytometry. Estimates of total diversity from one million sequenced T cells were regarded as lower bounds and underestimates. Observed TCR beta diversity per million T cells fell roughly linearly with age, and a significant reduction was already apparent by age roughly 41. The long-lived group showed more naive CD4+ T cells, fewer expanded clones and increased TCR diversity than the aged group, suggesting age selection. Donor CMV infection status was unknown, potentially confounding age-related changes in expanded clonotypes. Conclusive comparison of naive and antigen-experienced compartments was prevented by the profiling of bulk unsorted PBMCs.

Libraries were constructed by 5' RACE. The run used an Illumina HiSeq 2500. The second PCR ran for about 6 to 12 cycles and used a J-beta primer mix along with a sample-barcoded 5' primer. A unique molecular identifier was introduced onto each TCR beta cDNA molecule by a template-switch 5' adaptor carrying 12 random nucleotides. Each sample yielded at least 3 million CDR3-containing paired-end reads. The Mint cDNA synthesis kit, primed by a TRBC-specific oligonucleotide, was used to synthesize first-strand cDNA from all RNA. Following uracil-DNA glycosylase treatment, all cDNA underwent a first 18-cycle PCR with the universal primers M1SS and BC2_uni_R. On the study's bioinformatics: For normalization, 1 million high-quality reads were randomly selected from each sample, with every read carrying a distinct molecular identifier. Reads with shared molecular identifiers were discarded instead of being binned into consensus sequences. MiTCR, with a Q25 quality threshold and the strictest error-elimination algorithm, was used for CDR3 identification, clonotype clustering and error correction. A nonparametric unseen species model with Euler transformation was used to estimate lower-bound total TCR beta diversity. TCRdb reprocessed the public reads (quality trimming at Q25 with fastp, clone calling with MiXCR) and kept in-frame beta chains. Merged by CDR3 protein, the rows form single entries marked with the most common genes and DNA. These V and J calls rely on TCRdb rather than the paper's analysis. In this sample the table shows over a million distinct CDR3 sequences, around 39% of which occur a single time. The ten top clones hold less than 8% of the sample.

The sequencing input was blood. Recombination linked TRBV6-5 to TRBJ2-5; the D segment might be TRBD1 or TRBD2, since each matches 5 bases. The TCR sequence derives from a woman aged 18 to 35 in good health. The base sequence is TGTGCCAGCAGCCCCGGGACGGTCTCCTGGGTGCAGTACTTC. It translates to CASSPGTVSWVQYF.